A single sample is the source of the 3 T cell receptor beta chains below, sequenced in a study of beta chain features in type 1 diabetes. The study reverse transcribed the entire isolated RNA, so it sequenced expressed TCRB transcripts. The repertoire was sequenced with immunoSEQ multiplex PCR; TCRdb's copy has only in-frame clones and lacks some. The table includes about 650,000 clones, around an eighth detected once. Study-wide results and limits: A moderate, significant TCRB CDR3 shortening appeared in type 1 diabetes across four CD4+ subsets.

Antigen specificity for these receptors is unknown. Specimen: naive CD4+ T cells from blood. These receptors all stem from a man under 40 with type 1 diabetes.

The chain couples TRBV5-4 to TRBJ2-2; 7 bases are shared with TRBD1. The length of the CDR3 is 15 residues. Germline V gene lookup returns CDR1 SGHNT and CDR2 YYREEE (reference sequence). With 2 bases clipped from V and 4 bases from J, the junction kept 5 bases outside the gene matches. Written as DNA, the CDR3 is TGTGCCAGCAGCTTAGGGGGCCGAGGCACCGGGGAGCTGTTTTTT. Translating gives CASSLGGRGTGELFF.

The CDR3 DNA is TGCGCCAGCAGCGTGACAGGATTCCAAGAGACCCAGTACTTC. Translated, it gives CASSVTGFQETQYF. V is TRBV5-1 and J is TRBJ2-5, with a possible D match to TRBD1 (6 bases). V was shortened by 4 bases and J by 1 base, with 11 bases between the two germline ends. Germline V gene lookup returns CDR1 SGHRS and CDR2 YFSETQ. The CDR3 is made up of 14 amino acids.

The CDR3 bases are TGTGCCAGCAGCCAAGATCTTAGGCGTCAGCAGTTCTTC. Protein product: CASSQDLRRQQFF. The chain links TRBV4-2 to TRBJ2-1; D remains ambiguous. CDR1 and CDR2 (germline): LGHNA, YNFKEQ. V lost 0 bases to trimming and J lost 11 bases, with 11 bases between them. The length of the CDR3 is 13 residues.